The next 28 T cell receptor beta chains were all read from a single sample in a study of blood T cells in healthy people across ages. A second PCR, run for about 6 to 12 cycles, used a sample-barcoded 5' primer plus a J-beta primer mix. A single record per CDR3 protein comes from TCRdb applying MiXCR to the 5' RACE reads. The repertoire holds about 1,000,000 distinct CDR3 sequences, with more than 40% as singletons. Sequenced input: blood. These receptors were collected from a woman aged 55-69 years in good health.

With regard to this clonotype: At one end, the junction sequence differs from germline, possibly due to a read error. The J gene is TRBJ2-3, the V gene TRBV5-1, with D perhaps assigned TRBD1 or TRBD2 (5 bases each). Germline loops: CDR1 SGHRS, CDR2 YFSETQ. The CDR3 runs 16 residues. CDR3 in DNA: TGCGCCGGCAGCTTGGCCCCAGGGAGTCCCACAGATACGCAGTATTTT. Translated, it gives CAGSLAPGSPTDTQYF.

The chain has TRBV27 and TRBJ1-2; TRBD1 might be the D (5 bases). The germline gives CDR1 MNHEY, CDR2 SMNVEV (reference sequence). The CDR3 is made up of 18 amino acids. The germline V and J ends were trimmed by 0 bases and 3 bases, with 20 bases remaining between them. For the CDR3, the DNA is TGTGCCAGCAGTTTATCGGGCCTGGCCATCTCGGGGGACTATGGCTACACCTTC. Its translation: CASSLSGLAISGDYGYTF.

Note on this clonotype: This may come from a read error, since a much larger clone is one base off. The V and J genes are TRBV2 and TRBJ1-2; 9 nucleotides line up with TRBD1. The CDR3 is 16 residues long. Per the germline V gene, CDR1 is SNHLY and CDR2 is FYNNEI. V shed 7 bases and J 10 bases; nucleotides not matched to a gene: 19. The CDR3 protein is CASTGDRGSSDVVYTF. CDR3 bases: TGTGCCAGCACCGGAGACAGGGGGAGCTCCGATGTTGTCTACACCTTC.

As for this clonotype: No conserved phenylalanine or tryptophan ends this CDR3, so it is likely a read error. J is TRBJ2-4 and V is TRBV7-2, with 7 bases matching TRBD1. Germline-derived CDR1 and CDR2 are SGHTA and FQGNSA. The CDR3 covers 15 residues. V was clipped by 5 bases and J by 8 bases; unmatched bases: 12. For the CDR3, the DNA is TGTGCCAGCAGCATTTCCGGGACAGCGGTGGACATTCAGTACTTA. This translates into CASSISGTAVDIQYL.

This clonotype turned up a few times. The genes are TRBV20-1 and TRBJ2-3; D is unclear. Germline lookup yields CDR1 DFQATT and CDR2 SNEGSKA (reference sequence). Trimming took off 0 bases at V and 0 bases at J, with 10 bases between the two ends. This CDR3 contains 15 residues. CDR3 residues: CSARDPYSSTDTQYF. CDR3 coding DNA: TGCAGTGCTAGAGACCCCTACTCTAGCACAGATACGCAGTATTTT.

This clonotype has more than one count but fewer than ten. The rearrangement links TRBV5-6 to TRBJ1-2; 7 bases are shared with TRBD1. With 4 bases clipped from V and 3 bases from J, the junction kept 12 bases outside the gene matches. The CDR3 length is 16 residues. Looked up from germline, CDR1 is SGHDT and CDR2 is YYEEEE. This CDR3 is CASSLWVTGSHYGYTF. The DNA for the CDR3 is TGTGCCAGCAGCCTGTGGGTGACAGGGAGCCACTATGGCTACACCTTC.

The rearrangement uses TRBV10-3 and TRBJ1-4, with D unclear. CDR1 and CDR2 from the germline V gene are ENHRY and SYGVKD. The CDR3 is 14 amino acids. Deletions cut 0 bases from V and 8 bases from J, with 10 bases between. The CDR3 nucleotides read TGTGCCATCAGTGAGTCGAATGGGCGGGAAAAACTGTTTTTT. Translating gives CAISESNGREKLFF.

Concerning this clonotype itself: A much larger clone sits a single nucleotide away, making a read error possible. V and J are TRBV20-1 and TRBJ2-5; D is perhaps TRBD1 (6 bases). The DNA end is a closer match to TRBJ2-7, so the J assignment may be wrong. The CDR3 is made up of 14 amino acids. Germline V CDR1 and CDR2: DFQATT, SNEGSKA (reference sequence). CDR3 DNA: TGCAGTGCTAAACATACTCAGGGGACCTACGAGCAGTACTTC. Protein sequence: CSAKHTQGTYEQYF.

This clonotype was seen a handful of times. V gene TRBV2 combines with J gene TRBJ2-1, with no clear D. The V gene's germline CDR1 is SNHLY and CDR2 FYNNEI. With 3 bases removed from V and 4 bases from J, the gap between germline ends came to 16 bases. This CDR3 is 16 amino acids long. Written as DNA, the CDR3 is TGTGCCAGCAGTGATCGTGTGGCGCCTTTTTACAATGAGCAGTTCTTC. It specifies CASSDRVAPFYNEQFF.

The table lists this clonotype with many counts. This chain links TRBV7-6 with TRBJ2-5; perhaps TRBD1 as D (5 bases). V lost 8 bases, J lost 5 bases, and 15 bases lay in between. The CDR3 extends over 13 amino acids. Germline V gene lookup returns CDR1 SGHVS and CDR2 FNYEAQ. The CDR3 nucleotides are TGTGCCAGCCTAACTGGGGCCGGGGAGACCCAGTACTTC. Its translation is CASLTGAGETQYF.

This rearrangement joins TRBV12-3 or TRBV12-4 to TRBJ2-3; D unclear. This CDR3 spans 14 amino acids. V gave up 5 bases and J gave up 3 bases, with 12 bases separating them. The CDR3 coding sequence is TGTGCCAGCAGTGTAAAGGTCTATACAGATACGCAGTATTTT. Its protein product is CASSVKVYTDTQYF.

The chain links TRBV29-1 to TRBJ2-1; 8 nucleotides agree with TRBD2. Germline CDR1 SQVTM, CDR2 ANQGSEA. The CDR3 is 14 residues long. The J segment lost 0 bases and the V segment lost 7 bases, leaving 5 bases of the junction unmatched. The CDR3 loop is CSATSGLSYNEQFF. CDR3 in DNA: TGCAGCGCAACTAGCGGACTCTCCTACAATGAGCAGTTCTTC.

The CDR3 sequence is CATSRDRGGHYEQYF. The CDR3, as DNA: TGTGCCACCAGCAGGGATCGGGGGGGACACTACGAGCAGTACTTC. The rearrangement links TRBV15 to TRBJ2-7, with 8 nucleotides matching TRBD2. Per the germline V gene, CDR1 is LNHNV and CDR2 is YYDKDF (reference sequence). J was trimmed by 3 bases and V by 3 bases; bases with no gene match: 7. The CDR3 length is 15 residues.

The chain carries TRBV15 and TRBJ2-4; TRBD1 matches at 8 bases. The assigned J gene may be wrong: the sequence end matches TRBJ2-5 better. The CDR3 totals 15 residues. The germline V gene encodes CDR1 LNHNV and CDR2 YYDKDF (reference sequence). CDR3 loop: CATSPGTGRQETQYF. In DNA form, the CDR3 reads TGTGCCACCAGTCCCGGGACAGGCCGCCAAGAGACCCAGTACTTC.

Comments on this clonotype: A much larger clone is a single base away; this may be a read error. V usage is TRBV15 and J usage is TRBJ1-6; perhaps TRBD1 as D (5 bases). This CDR3 is built from 13 residues. CDR1 is LNHNV, CDR2 YYDKDF, per germline (reference sequence). The CDR3 sequence: CVTSLQGGSPLHF. As DNA, the CDR3 is TGTGTCACCAGCTTGCAGGGAGGTTCACCCCTCCACTTT.

The chain carries TRBV20-1 and TRBJ2-5, with a tentative D call TRBD2 (5 bases). Trimming stripped 0 bases from V and 5 bases from J, with 10 bases between. The CDR3 has 13 residues. Germline CDR1 is DFQATT and CDR2 is SNEGSKA (reference sequence). The CDR3 DNA reads as TGCAGTGCTAGAGATGTCGGGATCGAGACCCAGTACTTC. It encodes CSARDVGIETQYF.

The J gene is TRBJ2-2, the V gene TRBV19; 7 nucleotides align to TRBD1. Unmatched junction bases numbered 16, after V lost 6 bases and J lost 0 bases. This CDR3 is 19 amino acids long. CDR1 LNHDA and CDR2 SQIVND come from the germline V gene (reference sequence). This CDR3 is CASRANQQGTHPNTGELFF. DNA for the CDR3: TGTGCCAGTAGGGCCAACCAACAGGGGACCCACCCGAACACCGGGGAGCTGTTTTTT.

CDR3 bases: TGCAGTGCCTTATTGTCGGGGACAGGGGGCCGCAATGAGCAGTACTTC. This gives the protein CSALLSGTGGRNEQYF. The chain couples TRBV20-1 to TRBJ2-5; 12 bases map to TRBD1. CDR1 and CDR2 from the germline V gene are DFQATT and SNEGSKA (reference sequence). This CDR3 has 16 residues. The ends lost 6 bases at V and 11 bases at J; junction bases unmatched: 19.

This chain links TRBV29-1 with TRBJ1-4; 8 nucleotides line up with TRBD1. Germline V gene data show CDR1 as SQVTM and CDR2 as ANQGSEA. The CDR3 consists of 15 residues. Trimming cost V 4 bases and J 6 bases; bases outside gene matches: 10. CDR3 in amino acids: CSVAPRGRNDEKLFF. The DNA of the CDR3 is TGCAGCGTTGCTCCCAGGGGGCGCAACGATGAAAAACTGTTTTTT.

V and J are TRBV7-2 and TRBJ1-5, with a weak D call TRBD1 (5 bases). Trimming cost V 5 bases and J 7 bases, with 15 bases left between them. Germline-derived CDR1 and CDR2 are SGHTA and FQGNSA. CDR3 size: 14 residues. The CDR3 nucleotides read TGTGCCAGCAGCCCTCGGGGAGGGGCGCAGCCCCAGCATTTT. Translating it yields CASSPRGGAQPQHF.

This clonotype was picked up a small number of times. The chain uses TRBV2 and TRBJ2-7; tentative D call: TRBD1 (6 bases). Germline V gives CDR1 SNHLY, CDR2 FYNNEI. V lost 7 bases and J 3 bases, leaving 19 bases between the germline ends. This CDR3 contains 15 residues. The CDR3 DNA follows: TGTGCCAGCACCCAGGGCCAGGGGCAGGGCTACGAGCAGTACTTC. Residues: CASTQGQGQGYEQYF.

The rearrangement links TRBV11-3 to TRBJ2-1; D perhaps matches TRBD2 (6 bases). Per germline, CDR1 SGHNT and CDR2 YENEEA. The V end lost 5 bases, the J end lost 2 bases, and 13 bases lay between the germline ends. The CDR3 is 15 residues long. The CDR3 DNA reads as TGTGCCAGCAGCCTCTCTAGCGACCCCTACAATGAGCAGTTCTTC. Residues: CASSLSSDPYNEQFF. Full variable domain (outside the CDR3, taken from reference TRBV11-3 and TRBJ2-1): EAGVVQSPRYKIIEKKQPVAFWCNPISGHNTLYWYLQNLGQGPELLIRYENEEAVDDSQLPKDRFSAERLKGVDSTLKIQPAELGDSAVYLCASSLSSDPYNEQFFGPGTRLTVL.

V gene TRBV27 combines with J gene TRBJ2-1; tentative D call: TRBD1 (6 bases). The germline V and J ends were trimmed by 6 bases and 10 bases, with 19 bases remaining between them. Germline-derived CDR1 and CDR2 are MNHEY and SMNVEV (reference sequence). The CDR3 is 14 amino acids. CDR3 nucleotides: TGTGCCAGCAGCCCAGTCGACAGGTCCCACGAGCAGTTCTTC. It codes for CASSPVDRSHEQFF.

This clonotype showed up just a few times. The chain employs TRBV4-1 and TRBJ2-7; D unresolved. The CDR3 loop spans 16 amino acids. The germline gives CDR1 MGHRA, CDR2 YSYEKL. Trimming took off 0 bases at V and 2 bases at J, with 14 bases between the two ends. CDR3 amino acids: CASSQEAVIPPYEQYF. CDR3 nucleotides: TGCGCCAGCAGCCAAGAAGCCGTTATCCCACCCTACGAGCAGTACTTC.

J is TRBJ1-4 and V is TRBV29-1; 10 bases line up with TRBD1. Germline lookup yields CDR1 SQVTM and CDR2 ANQGSEA. This CDR3 region has 14 residues. V lost 4 bases to trimming and J lost 8 bases; unmatched junction nucleotides: 7. CDR3 coding DNA: TGCAGCGTTGGACAGGGGGCCGACGGAGAAAAACTGTTTTTT. Translating gives CSVGQGADGEKLFF.

This clonotype has a handful of counts. V gene TRBV14 combines with J gene TRBJ2-7, with 13 positions matching TRBD2. Per the germline V gene, CDR1 is SGHDN and CDR2 is FVKESK. Germline trimming cut 2 bases from V and 0 bases from J; bases unmatched to any gene: 1. CDR3 length equals 16 residues. For the CDR3, the DNA is TGTGCCAGCAGCCAACGGACTAGCGGGAGCTCCTACGAGCAGTACTTC. It is translated as CASSQRTSGSSYEQYF.

This chain uses TRBV20-1 with TRBJ1-4; D is uncertain. Trimming left V 6 bases short and J 7 bases short, with 9 bases between. This CDR3 is 11 amino acids long. In germline, CDR1 is DFQATT, CDR2 SNEGSKA (reference sequence). In DNA form, the CDR3 reads TGCAGTGCAGAGGGCGGTGAAAAACTGTTTTTT. It yields the protein CSAEGGEKLFF.

The chain recombines TRBV7-7 with TRBJ2-5, with D perhaps matching TRBD1 or TRBD2 (5 bases each). Germline CDR1 SSHAT, CDR2 FNYEAQ (reference sequence). The CDR3 totals 14 residues. V dropped 5 bases and J dropped 5 bases, with 15 bases sitting between them. CDR3 DNA sequence: TGTGCCAGCAGCAGCAAGGGGAGCCCGGAGACCCAGTACTTC. It codes for CASSSKGSPETQYF. Using reference TRBV7-7 and TRBJ2-5 for the parts outside the CDR3, the full variable domain is GAGVSQSPRYKVTKRGQDVTLRCDPISSHATLYWYQQALGQGPEFLTYFNYEAQPDKSGLPSDRFSAERPEGSISTLTIQRTEQRDSAMYRCASSSKGSPETQYFGPGTRLLVL.